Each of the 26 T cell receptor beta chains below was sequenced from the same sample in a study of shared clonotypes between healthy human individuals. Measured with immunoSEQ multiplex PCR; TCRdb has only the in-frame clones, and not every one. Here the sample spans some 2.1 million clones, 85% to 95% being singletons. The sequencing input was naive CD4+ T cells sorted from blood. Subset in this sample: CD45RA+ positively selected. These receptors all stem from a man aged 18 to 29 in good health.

CDR3 residues: CASKGAGGNYGYTF. CDR3 DNA: TGTGCCAGTAAAGGGGCTGGGGGAAACTATGGCTACACCTTC. V is TRBV19 and J is TRBJ1-2; maybe TRBD1 (5 bases). The V gene lost 7 bases and the J gene lost 2 bases, with 14 bases spanning the gap. Germline CDR1 and CDR2: LNHDA and SQIVND (reference sequence). This CDR3 has 14 amino acids.

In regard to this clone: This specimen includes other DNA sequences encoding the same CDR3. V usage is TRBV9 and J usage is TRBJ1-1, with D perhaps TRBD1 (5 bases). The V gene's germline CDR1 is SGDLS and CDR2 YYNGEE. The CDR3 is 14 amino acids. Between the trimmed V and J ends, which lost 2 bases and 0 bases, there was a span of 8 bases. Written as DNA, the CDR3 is TGTGCCAGCAGCGTGGGACCAATGAACACTGAAGCTTTCTTT. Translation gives CASSVGPMNTEAFF.

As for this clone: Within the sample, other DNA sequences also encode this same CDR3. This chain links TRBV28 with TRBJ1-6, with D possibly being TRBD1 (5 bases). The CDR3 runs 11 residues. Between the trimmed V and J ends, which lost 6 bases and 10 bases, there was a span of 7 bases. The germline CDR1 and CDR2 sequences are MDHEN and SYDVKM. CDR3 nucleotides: TGTGCCAGCAGGGGGGGGTCACCCCTCCACTTT. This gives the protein CASRGGSPLHF.

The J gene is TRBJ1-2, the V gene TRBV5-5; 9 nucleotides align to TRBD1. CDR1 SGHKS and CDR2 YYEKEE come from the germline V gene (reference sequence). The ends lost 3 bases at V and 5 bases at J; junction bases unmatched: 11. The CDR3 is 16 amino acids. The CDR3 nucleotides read TGTGCCAGCAGCTCCGGGACAGGGCAGTCTCTTTATGGCTACACCTTC. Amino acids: CASSSGTGQSLYGYTF.

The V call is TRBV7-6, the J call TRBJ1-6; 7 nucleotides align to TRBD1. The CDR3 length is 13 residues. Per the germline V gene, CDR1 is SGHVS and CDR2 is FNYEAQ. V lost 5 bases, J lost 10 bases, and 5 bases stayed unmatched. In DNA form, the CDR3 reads TGTGCCAGCAGCCCACAACAGGGGTCACCCCTCCACTTT. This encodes CASSPQQGSPLHF. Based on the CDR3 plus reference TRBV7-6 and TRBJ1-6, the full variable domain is GAGVSQSPRYKVTKRGQDVALRCDPISGHVSLYWYRQALGQGPEFLTYFNYEAQQDKSGLPNDRFSAERPEGSISTLTIQRTEQRDSAMYRCASSPQQGSPLHFGNGTRLTVT.

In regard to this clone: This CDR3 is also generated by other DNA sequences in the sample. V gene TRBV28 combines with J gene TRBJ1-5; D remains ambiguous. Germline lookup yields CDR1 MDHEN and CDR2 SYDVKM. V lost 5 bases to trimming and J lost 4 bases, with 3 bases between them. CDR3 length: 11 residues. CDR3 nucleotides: TGTGCCAGCAGTCGGAATCAGCCCCAGCATTTT. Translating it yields CASSRNQPQHF.

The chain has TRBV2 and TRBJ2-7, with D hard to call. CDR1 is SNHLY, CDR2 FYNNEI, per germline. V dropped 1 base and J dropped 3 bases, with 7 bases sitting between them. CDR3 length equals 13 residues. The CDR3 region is CASSEGQIYEQYF. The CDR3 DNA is TGTGCCAGCAGTGAAGGGCAGATCTACGAGCAGTACTTC.

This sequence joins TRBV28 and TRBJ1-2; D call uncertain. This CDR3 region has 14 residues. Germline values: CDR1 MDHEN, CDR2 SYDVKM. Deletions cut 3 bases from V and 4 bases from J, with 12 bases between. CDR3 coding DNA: TGTGCCAGCAGTTTCCGCGGGCTCGGCTATGGCTACACCTTC. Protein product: CASSFRGLGYGYTF.

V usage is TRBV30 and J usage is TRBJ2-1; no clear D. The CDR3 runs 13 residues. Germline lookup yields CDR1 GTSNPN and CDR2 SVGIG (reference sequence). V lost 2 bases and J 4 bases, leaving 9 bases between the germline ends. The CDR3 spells CAWSLNVYNEQFF. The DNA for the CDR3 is TGTGCCTGGAGTCTAAACGTTTACAATGAGCAGTTCTTC.

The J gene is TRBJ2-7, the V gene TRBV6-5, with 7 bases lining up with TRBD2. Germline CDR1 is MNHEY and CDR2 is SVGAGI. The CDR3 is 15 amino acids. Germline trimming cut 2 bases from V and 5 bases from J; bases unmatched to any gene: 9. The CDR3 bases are TGTGCCAGCAGTTACGTTGGACTAGGGCGCGACGAGCAGTACTTC. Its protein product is CASSYVGLGRDEQYF.

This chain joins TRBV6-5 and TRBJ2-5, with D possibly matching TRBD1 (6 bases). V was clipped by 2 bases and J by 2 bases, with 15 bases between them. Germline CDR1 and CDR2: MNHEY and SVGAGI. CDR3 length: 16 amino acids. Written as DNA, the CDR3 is TGTGCCAGCAGTTACGGATGGGGCAGGGGACAAGAGACCCAGTACTTC. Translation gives CASSYGWGRGQETQYF.

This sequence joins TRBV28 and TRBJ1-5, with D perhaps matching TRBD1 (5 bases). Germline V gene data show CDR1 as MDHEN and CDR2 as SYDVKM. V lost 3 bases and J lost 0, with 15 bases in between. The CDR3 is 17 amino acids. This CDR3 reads CASSFSGSTYSNQPQHF. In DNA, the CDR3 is TGTGCCAGCAGTTTCTCAGGGTCGACATATAGCAATCAGCCCCAGCATTTT. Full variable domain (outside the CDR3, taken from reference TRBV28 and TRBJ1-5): DVKVTQSSRYLVKRTGEKVFLECVQDMDHENMFWYRQDPGLGLRLIYFSYDVKMKEKGDIPEGYSVSREKKERFSLILESASTNQTSMYLCASSFSGSTYSNQPQHFGDGTRLSIL.

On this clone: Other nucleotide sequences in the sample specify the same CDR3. The CDR3 region is CASSSGPLQETQYF. CDR3 nucleotide sequence: TGCGCCAGCAGCTCAGGACCCCTCCAAGAGACCCAGTACTTC. The genes are TRBV5-1 and TRBJ2-5; no firm D call. The CDR3 is made up of 14 amino acids. From germline, CDR1 is SGHRS and CDR2 YFSETQ. V was trimmed by 3 bases and J by 1 base, leaving 10 bases between them.

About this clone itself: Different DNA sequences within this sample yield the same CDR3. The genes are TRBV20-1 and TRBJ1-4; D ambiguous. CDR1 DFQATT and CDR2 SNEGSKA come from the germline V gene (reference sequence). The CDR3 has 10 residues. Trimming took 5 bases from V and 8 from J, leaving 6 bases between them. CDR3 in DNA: TGCAGTGCTCGCGACGAAAAACTGTTTTTT. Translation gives CSARDEKLFF.

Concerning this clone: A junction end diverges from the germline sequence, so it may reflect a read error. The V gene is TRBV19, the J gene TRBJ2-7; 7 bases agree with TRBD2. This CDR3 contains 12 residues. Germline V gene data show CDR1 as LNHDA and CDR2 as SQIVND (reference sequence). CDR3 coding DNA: TGTGCCAGTAGTGTCACGGGACTACCAACAAGGTTC. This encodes CASSVTGLPTRF.

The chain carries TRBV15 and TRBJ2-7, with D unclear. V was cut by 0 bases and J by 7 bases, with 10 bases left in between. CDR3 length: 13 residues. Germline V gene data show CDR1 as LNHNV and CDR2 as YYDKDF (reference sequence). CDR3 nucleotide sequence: TGTGCCACCAGCAGAGATTGGAAGGGAGAGCAGTACTTC. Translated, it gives CATSRDWKGEQYF.

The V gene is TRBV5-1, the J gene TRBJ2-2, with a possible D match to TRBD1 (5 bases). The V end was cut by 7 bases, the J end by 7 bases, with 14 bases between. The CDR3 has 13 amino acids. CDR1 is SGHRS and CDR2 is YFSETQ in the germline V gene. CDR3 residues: CASSVDRIGELFF. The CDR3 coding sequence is TGCGCCAGCTCGGTTGACAGAATCGGGGAGCTGTTTTTT.

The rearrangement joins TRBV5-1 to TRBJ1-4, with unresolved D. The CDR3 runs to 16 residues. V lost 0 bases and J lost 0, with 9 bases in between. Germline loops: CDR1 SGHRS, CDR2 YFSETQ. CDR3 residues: CASSLDGRTTNEKLFF. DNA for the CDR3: TGCGCCAGCAGCTTGGACGGCAGAACAACTAATGAAAAACTGTTTTTT.

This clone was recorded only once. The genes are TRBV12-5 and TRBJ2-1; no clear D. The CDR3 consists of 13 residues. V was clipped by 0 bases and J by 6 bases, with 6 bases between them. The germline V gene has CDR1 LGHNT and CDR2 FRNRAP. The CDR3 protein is CASGLVKGNEQFF. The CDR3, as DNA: TGTGCTAGTGGTTTGGTAAAGGGCAATGAGCAGTTCTTC.

CDR3 sequence reads: CASSSIPETQYF. Here the CDR3 DNA reads TGTGCCAGCAGCTCGATCCCAGAGACCCAGTACTTC. This chain connects TRBV7-2 to TRBJ2-5; D not certain. The V end was cut by 4 bases, the J end by 4 bases, with 7 bases between. Germline CDR1 is SGHTA and CDR2 is FQGNSA. CDR3 length: 12 residues. The full variable domain, with the rest looked up from reference TRBV7-2 and TRBJ2-5, is GAGVSQSPSNKVTEKGKDVELRCDPISGHTALYWYRQSLGQGLEFLIYFQGNSAPDKSGLPSDRFSAERTGGSVSTLTIQRTQQEDSAVYLCASSSIPETQYFGPGTRLLVL.

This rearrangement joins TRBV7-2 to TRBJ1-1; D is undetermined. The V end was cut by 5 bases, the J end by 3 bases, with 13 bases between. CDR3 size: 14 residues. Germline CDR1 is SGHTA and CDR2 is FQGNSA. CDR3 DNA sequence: TGTGCCAGCAGCCGTGGACCTCGGGACACTGAAGCTTTCTTT. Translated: CASSRGPRDTEAFF.

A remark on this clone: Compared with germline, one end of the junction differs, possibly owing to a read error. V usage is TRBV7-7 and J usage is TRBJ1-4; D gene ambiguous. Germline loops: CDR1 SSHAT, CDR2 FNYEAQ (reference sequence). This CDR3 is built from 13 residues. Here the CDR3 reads CASSTDLNEKLFF. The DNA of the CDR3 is TGTGCTAGCAGCACGGACCTAAACGAAAAACTGTTTTTT.

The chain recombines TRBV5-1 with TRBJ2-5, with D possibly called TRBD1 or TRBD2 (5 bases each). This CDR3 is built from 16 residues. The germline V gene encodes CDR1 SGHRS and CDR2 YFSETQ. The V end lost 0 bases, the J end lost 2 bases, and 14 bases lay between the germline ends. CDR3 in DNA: TGCGCCAGCAGCTTGGGAGAGAACTGGGGGCAAGAGACCCAGTACTTC. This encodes CASSLGENWGQETQYF.

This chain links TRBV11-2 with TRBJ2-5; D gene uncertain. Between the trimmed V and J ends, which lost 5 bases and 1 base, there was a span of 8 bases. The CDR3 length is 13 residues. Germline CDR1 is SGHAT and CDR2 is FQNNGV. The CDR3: CASSRLSQETQYF. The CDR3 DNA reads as TGTGCCAGCAGCCGGTTAAGCCAAGAGACCCAGTACTTC. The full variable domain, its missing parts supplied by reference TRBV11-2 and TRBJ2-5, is EAGVAQSPRYKIIEKRQSVAFWCNPISGHATLYWYQQILGQGPKLLIQFQNNGVVDDSQLPKDRFSAERLKGVDSTLKIQPAKLEDSAVYLCASSRLSQETQYFGPGTRLLVL.

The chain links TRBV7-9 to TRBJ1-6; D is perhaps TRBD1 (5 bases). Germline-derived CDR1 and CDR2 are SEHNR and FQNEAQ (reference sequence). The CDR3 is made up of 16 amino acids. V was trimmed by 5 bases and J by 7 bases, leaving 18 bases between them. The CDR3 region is CASSTWTGLLNSPLHF. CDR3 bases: TGTGCCAGCAGCACATGGACGGGACTCTTAAATTCACCCCTCCACTTT.

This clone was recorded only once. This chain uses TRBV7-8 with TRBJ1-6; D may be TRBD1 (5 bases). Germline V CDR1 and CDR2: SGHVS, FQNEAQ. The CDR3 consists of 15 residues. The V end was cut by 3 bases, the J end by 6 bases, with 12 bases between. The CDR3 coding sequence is TGTGCCAGCAGCTTTGGGCAGCAGGGTAATTCACCCCTCCACTTT. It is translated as CASSFGQQGNSPLHF.